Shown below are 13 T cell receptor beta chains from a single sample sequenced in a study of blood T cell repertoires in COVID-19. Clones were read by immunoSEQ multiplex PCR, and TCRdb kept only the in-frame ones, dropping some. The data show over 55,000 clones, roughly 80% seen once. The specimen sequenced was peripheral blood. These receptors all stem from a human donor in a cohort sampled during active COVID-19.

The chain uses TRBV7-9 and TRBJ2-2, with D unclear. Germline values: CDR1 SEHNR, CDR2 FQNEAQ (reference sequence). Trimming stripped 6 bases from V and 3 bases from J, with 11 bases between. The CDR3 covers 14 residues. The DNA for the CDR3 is TGTGCCAGCAGTGTGAAGGAGTACACCGGGGAGCTGTTTTTT. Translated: CASSVKEYTGELFF.

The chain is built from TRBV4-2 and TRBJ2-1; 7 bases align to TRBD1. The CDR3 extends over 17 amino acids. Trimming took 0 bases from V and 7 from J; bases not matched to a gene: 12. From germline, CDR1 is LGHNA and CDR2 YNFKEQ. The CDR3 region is CASSQEWNRGFRNEQFF. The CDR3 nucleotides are TGTGCCAGCAGCCAAGAGTGGAACAGGGGCTTTCGGAATGAGCAGTTCTTC.

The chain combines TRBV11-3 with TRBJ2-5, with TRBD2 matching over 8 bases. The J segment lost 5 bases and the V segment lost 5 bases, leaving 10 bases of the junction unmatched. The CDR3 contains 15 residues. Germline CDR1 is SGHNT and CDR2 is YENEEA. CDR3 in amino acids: CASSTNGGGSETQYF. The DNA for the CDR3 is TGTGCCAGCAGCACGAACGGGGGGGGTTCGGAGACCCAGTACTTC.

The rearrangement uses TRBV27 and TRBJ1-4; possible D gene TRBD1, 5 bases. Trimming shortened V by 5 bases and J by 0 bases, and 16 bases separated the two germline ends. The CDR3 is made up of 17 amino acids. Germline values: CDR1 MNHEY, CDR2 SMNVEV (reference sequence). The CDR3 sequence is CASSPFYRGTTNEKLFF. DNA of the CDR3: TGTGCCAGCAGTCCCTTTTATAGGGGCACAACTAATGAAAAACTGTTTTTT.

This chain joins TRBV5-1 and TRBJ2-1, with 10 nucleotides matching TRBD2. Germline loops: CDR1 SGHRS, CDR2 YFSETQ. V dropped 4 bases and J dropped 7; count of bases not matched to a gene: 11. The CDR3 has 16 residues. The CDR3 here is CASSLLAGGSQNEQFF. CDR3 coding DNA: TGCGCCAGCAGCCTATTAGCGGGGGGCTCTCAAAATGAGCAGTTCTTC. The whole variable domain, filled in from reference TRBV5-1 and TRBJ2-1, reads KAGVTQTPRYLIKTRGQQVTLSCSPISGHRSVSWYQQTPGQGLQFLFEYFSETQRNKGNFPGRFSGRQFSNSRSEMNVSTLELGDSALYLCASSLLAGGSQNEQFFGPGTRLTVL.

CDR3 region: CASSRQGAGGANVLTF. The CDR3 bases are TGTGCCAGTAGTAGGCAGGGGGCTGGCGGGGCCAACGTCCTGACTTTC. V and J are TRBV19 and TRBJ2-6, with 8 bases fitting TRBD1. J was trimmed by 4 bases and V by 4 bases; bases with no gene match: 6. The germline V gene has CDR1 LNHDA and CDR2 SQIVND (reference sequence). This CDR3 spans 16 amino acids.

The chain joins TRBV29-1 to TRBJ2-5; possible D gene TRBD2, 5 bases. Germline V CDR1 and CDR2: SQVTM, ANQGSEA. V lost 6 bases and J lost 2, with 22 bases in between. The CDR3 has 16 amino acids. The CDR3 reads CSVGKASLLLQETQYF. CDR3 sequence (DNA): TGCAGCGTCGGGAAGGCTAGCCTACTCCTACAAGAGACCCAGTACTTC.

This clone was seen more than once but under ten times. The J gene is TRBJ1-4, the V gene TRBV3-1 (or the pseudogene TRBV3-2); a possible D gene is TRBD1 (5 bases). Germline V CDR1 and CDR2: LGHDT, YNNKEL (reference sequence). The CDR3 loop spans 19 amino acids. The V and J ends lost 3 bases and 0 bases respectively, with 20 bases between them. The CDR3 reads CASSHRGSGTKATNEKLFF. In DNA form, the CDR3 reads TGTGCCAGCAGCCATAGGGGTTCCGGAACCAAGGCAACTAATGAAAAACTGTTTTTT.

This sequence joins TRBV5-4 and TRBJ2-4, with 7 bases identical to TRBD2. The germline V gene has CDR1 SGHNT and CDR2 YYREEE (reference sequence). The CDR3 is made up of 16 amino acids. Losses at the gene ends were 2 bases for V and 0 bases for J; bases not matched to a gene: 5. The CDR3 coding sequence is TGTGCCAGCAGCTTCTCTAGCGGTTTAGCCAAAAACATTCAGTACTTC. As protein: CASSFSSGLAKNIQYF.

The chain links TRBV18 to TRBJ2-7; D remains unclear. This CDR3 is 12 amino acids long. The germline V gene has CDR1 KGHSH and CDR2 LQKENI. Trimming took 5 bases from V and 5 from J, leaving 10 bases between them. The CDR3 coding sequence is TGTGCCAGCTCATTATGGTCGGACGAGCAGTACTTC. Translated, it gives CASSLWSDEQYF.

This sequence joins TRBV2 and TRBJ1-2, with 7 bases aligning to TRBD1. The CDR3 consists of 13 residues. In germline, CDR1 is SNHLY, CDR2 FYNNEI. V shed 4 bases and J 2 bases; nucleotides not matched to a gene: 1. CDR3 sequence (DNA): TGTGCCAGCAGTGTGGGACAGAACTATGGCTACACCTTC. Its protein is CASSVGQNYGYTF.

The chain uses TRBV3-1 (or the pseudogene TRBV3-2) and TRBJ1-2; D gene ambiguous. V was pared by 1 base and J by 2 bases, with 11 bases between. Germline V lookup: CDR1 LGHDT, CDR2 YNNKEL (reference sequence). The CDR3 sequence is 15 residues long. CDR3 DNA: TGTGCCAGCAGCCAAGTATCAGAACGAAACTATGGCTACACCTTC. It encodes CASSQVSERNYGYTF.

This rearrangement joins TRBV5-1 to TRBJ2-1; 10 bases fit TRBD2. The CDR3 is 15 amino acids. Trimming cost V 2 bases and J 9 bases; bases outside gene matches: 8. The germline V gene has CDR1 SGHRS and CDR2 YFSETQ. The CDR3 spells CASSLVSGGATEQFF. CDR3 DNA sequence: TGCGCCAGCAGCTTAGTGAGCGGGGGGGCGACTGAGCAGTTCTTC.